This T cell receptor (beta chain) came from a study of blood T cell repertoires in COVID-19. V was clipped by 0 bases and J by 7 bases, with 10 bases between them. Germline V gene lookup returns CDR1 MNHEY and CDR2 SMNVEV (reference sequence). This CDR3 is 14 amino acids long. Data came from immunoSEQ multiplex PCR; TCRdb stores just in-frame clones and leaves some out. The sample shows tens of thousands of clones, 85% to 90% of them seen only once. The clonotype was recovered from a human donor in a cohort sampled during active COVID-19. The genes are TRBV27 and TRBJ2-1, with D perhaps TRBD2 (6 bases). The sample comprised peripheral blood. In DNA, the CDR3 is TGTGCCAGCAGTTTATCGATCGGGGGAAATGAGCAGTTCTTC. Translated: CASSLSIGGNEQFF.